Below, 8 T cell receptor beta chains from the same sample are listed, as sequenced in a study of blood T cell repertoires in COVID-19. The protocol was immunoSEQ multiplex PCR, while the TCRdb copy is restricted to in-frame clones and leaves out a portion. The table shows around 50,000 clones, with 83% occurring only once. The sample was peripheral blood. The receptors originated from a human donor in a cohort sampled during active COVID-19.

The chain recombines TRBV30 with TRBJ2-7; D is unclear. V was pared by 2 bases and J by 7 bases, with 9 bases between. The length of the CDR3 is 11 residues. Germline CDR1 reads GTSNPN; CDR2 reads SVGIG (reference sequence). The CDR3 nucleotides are TGTGCCTGGAGTTTAACCAGGGAGCAGTACTTC. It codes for CAWSLTREQYF. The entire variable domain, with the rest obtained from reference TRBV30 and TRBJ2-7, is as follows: SQTIHQWPATLVQPVGSPLSLECTVEGTSNPNLYWYRQAAGRGLQLLFYSVGIGQISSEVPQNLSASRPQDRQFILSSKKLLLSDSGFYLCAWSLTREQYFGPGTRLTVT.

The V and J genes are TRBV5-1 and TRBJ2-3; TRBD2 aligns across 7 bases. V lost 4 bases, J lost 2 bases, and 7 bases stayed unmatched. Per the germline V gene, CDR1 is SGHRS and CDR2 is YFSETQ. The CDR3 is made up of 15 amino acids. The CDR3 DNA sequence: TGCGCCAGCAGCCGGGTGGGGAGGGCCACAGATACGCAGTATTTT. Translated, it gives CASSRVGRATDTQYF.

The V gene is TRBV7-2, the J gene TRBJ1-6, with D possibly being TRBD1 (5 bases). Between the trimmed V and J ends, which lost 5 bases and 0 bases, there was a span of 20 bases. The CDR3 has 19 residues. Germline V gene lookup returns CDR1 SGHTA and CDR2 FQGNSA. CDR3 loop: CASSIGGGRRSSYNSPLHF. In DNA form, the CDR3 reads TGTGCCAGCAGCATCGGGGGGGGACGGCGTAGCTCCTATAATTCACCCCTCCACTTT.

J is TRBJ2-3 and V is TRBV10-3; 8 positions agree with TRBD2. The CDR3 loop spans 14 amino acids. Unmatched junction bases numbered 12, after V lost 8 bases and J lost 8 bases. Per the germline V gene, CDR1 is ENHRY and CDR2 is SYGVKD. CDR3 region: CAIGVAGTGVTQYF. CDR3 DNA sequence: TGTGCCATCGGTGTAGCGGGGACCGGGGTTACGCAGTATTTT.

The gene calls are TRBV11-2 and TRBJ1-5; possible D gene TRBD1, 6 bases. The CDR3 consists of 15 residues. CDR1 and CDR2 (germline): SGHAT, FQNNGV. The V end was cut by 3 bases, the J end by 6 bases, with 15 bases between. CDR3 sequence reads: CASSFNVGGGQPQHF. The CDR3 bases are TGTGCCAGCAGCTTTAACGTGGGAGGGGGTCAGCCCCAGCATTTT.

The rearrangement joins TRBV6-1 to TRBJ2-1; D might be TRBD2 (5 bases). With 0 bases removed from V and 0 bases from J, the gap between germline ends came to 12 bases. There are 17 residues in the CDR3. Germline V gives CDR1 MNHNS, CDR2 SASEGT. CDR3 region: CASSEARGRDSYNEQFF. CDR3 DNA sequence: TGTGCCAGCAGTGAAGCCCGAGGACGGGACTCCTACAATGAGCAGTTCTTC.

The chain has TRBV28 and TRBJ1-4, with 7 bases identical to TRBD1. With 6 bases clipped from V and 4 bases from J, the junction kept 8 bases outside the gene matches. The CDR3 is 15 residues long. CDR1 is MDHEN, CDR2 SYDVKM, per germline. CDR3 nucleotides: TGTGCCAGCAGCCGCACCGGGACAGTTAATGAAAAACTGTTTTTT. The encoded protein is CASSRTGTVNEKLFF.

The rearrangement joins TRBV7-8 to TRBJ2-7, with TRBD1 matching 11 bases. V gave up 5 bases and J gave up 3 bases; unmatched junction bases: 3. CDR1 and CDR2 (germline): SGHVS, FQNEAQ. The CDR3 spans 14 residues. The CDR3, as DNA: TGTGCCAGCAGCGCCGGGACAGGGGGCTACGAGCAGTACTTC. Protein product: CASSAGTGGYEQYF.